This T cell receptor beta chain was captured by sequencing in a study of beta chain features in type 1 diabetes. TCRB transcripts that were expressed got sequenced, as all of the isolated RNA had been reverse transcribed. Assay: immunoSEQ multiplex PCR; the TCRdb copy retains only in-frame clones and omits some. The sample includes around 250,000 clones, 68% seen only once; the top ten take almost 0.055%. Regarding the study as a whole: Diminished insertions and augmented deletions at VDJ junctions characterized type 1 diabetes patients. TCRB CDR3 length was moderately but significantly reduced in all four CD4+ subsets of Type 1 diabetes patients. cDNA sequencing could over-represent cells with high TCR expression. The naive, central memory and Treg TCRB repertoires showed an apparent similarity that was greater among patients than among healthy donors.

This clone was counted a single time. Its matching antigen is unknown. This CDR3 is 14 amino acids long. Per germline, CDR1 SNHLY and CDR2 FYNNEI. J was trimmed by 4 bases and V by 8 bases; bases with no gene match: 6. The source of this sequence is a man aged 30 to 39 in good health. The specimen was naive CD4+ T cells from blood. This chain uses TRBV2 with TRBJ2-1; TRBD2 aligns across 9 bases. CDR3 residues: CASYNSGSYNEQFF. In nucleotides, the CDR3 is TGTGCCAGCTACAATAGCGGGAGTTACAATGAGCAGTTCTTC.